A selection of T cell receptor beta chains follows, all from one sample in a study of shared clonotypes between healthy human individuals. Assay: immunoSEQ multiplex PCR; the TCRdb copy retains only in-frame clones and omits some. The sample holds roughly 1,500,000 clones, nearly 99% seen once. The sample consisted of naive CD4+ T cells sorted from blood. Source of these receptors: a man aged 25 to 40 in good health. Each CDR3 is given with its conserved first and last residue. D genes are given only for firm matches. Expanded clones get a size class; other rows say once, few or many, or leave the size out.

d_call	v_call	j_call	clone_size	cdr3_aa	cdr3_nt
-	TRBV30	TRBJ2-7	few	CAWTKTGAYEQYF	TGTGCCTGGACAAAGACAGGCGCCTACGAGCAGTACTTC
-	TRBV9	TRBJ2-7	-	CASSARGNSYEQYF	TGTGCCAGCAGCGCCAGAGGGAATTCCTACGAGCAGTACTTC
-	TRBV18	TRBJ2-1	-	CASSPTGDRYNEQFF	TGTGCCAGCTCACCGACAGGAGATAGGTACAATGAGCAGTTCTTC
-	TRBV2	TRBJ2-7	-	CASSEDVVYEQYF	TGTGCCAGCAGTGAAGACGTAGTCTACGAGCAGTACTTC
TRBD2	TRBV5-4	TRBJ2-3	-	CASSLGGLAGGPGTDTQYF	TGTGCCAGCAGCTTGGGAGGACTAGCGGGAGGGCCGGGCACAGATACGCAGTATTTT
-	TRBV6-1	TRBJ2-5	-	CASRKLQLQETQYF	TGTGCCAGCAGGAAGTTGCAGCTACAAGAGACCCAGTACTTC
-	TRBV6-6	TRBJ2-1	-	CASSEGGLLDEQFF	TGTGCCAGCAGCGAGGGGGGGCTTTTAGATGAGCAGTTCTTC
TRBD1	TRBV2	TRBJ1-3	-	CASSGTGGGNTIYF	TGTGCCAGCAGCGGGACAGGGGGCGGAAACACCATATATTTT
-	TRBV7-2	TRBJ1-1	-	CASSLESGDPEAFF	TGTGCCAGCAGCTTAGAGTCAGGGGACCCTGAAGCTTTCTTT
TRBD2	TRBV7-2	TRBJ2-1	-	CASSSPGTSGLNEQFF	TGTGCCAGCAGCTCCCCCGGGACTAGCGGGCTTAATGAGCAGTTCTTC
-	TRBV2	TRBJ1-2	once	CASLQTALMAGAPGYTF	TGTGCCAGCCTTCAAACGGCCCTAATGGCAGGGGCTCCTGGCTACACCTTC
TRBD2	TRBV27	TRBJ2-2	-	CASSLTSGAATGELFF	TGTGCCAGCAGTCTGACTAGCGGGGCGGCCACCGGGGAGCTGTTTTTT
-	TRBV19	TRBJ2-7	-	CASTLYNGHHYEQYF	TGTGCCAGTACCCTCTATAACGGACACCACTACGAGCAGTACTTC
TRBD1	TRBV7-9	TRBJ2-7	-	CASSLPRTGAWEQYF	TGTGCCAGCAGCTTACCTCGGACAGGAGCCTGGGAGCAGTACTTC
-	TRBV30	TRBJ2-4	-	CAWRLAGGNIQYF	TGTGCCTGGAGATTGGCAGGGGGGAACATTCAGTACTTC
-	TRBV12-5	TRBJ2-1	-	CASGLSEAWRDNEQFF	TGTGCTAGTGGTTTGTCCGAAGCTTGGCGGGACAATGAGCAGTTCTTC
-	TRBV18	TRBJ2-3	once	CASSPNSEDTQYF	TGTGCCAGCTCTCCGAACAGCGAAGATACGCAGTATTTT
TRBD2	TRBV28	TRBJ2-3	-	CASRGSGSQDTQYF	TGTGCCAGCAGGGGGAGCGGGAGTCAAGATACGCAGTATTTT
TRBD1	TRBV30	TRBJ2-7	-	CAWSPWTGAYEQYF	TGTGCCTGGAGTCCTTGGACAGGGGCCTACGAGCAGTACTTC
-	TRBV6-6	TRBJ1-2	once	CASITPPNYGYTF	TGTGCCAGCATCACCCCTCCTAACTATGGCTACACCTTC
-	TRBV10-1	TRBJ2-3	once	CASSASFTDTQYF	TGCGCCAGCAGTGCTTCTTTCACAGATACGCAGTATTTT
TRBD1	TRBV7-3	TRBJ2-4	-	CASSIDREGIQYF	TGTGCCAGCAGCATCGACAGGGAAGGGATTCAGTACTTC
TRBD1	TRBV6-1	TRBJ1-5	-	CASSAYQGQGSNQPQHF	TGTGCCAGCAGTGCCTACCAGGGACAGGGAAGCAATCAGCCCCAGCATTTT
-	TRBV20-1	TRBJ1-1	once	CSARDLGEAFF	TGCAGTGCTAGAGATTTGGGTGAAGCTTTCTTT
-	TRBV9	TRBJ2-5	once	CASSPMGAGVTQYF	TGTGCCAGCAGCCCCATGGGGGCGGGGGTGACCCAGTACTTC
-	TRBV19	TRBJ2-1	-	CASRLSPGRGSSYNEQFF	TGTGCCAGTAGGTTGTCCCCGGGCCGGGGAAGCTCCTACAATGAGCAGTTCTTC
TRBD1	TRBV4-1	TRBJ1-2	once	CASSQGDRTNYGYTF	TGCGCCAGCAGCCAAGGGGACAGGACTAACTATGGCTACACCTTC
-	TRBV5-4	TRBJ2-5	-	CASSSDGETQYF	TGTGCCAGCAGCTCAGACGGGGAGACCCAGTACTTC
-	TRBV10-1	TRBJ2-3	-	CASSESTGGTDTQYF	TGCGCCAGCAGTGAGTCGACGGGGGGCACAGATACGCAGTATTTT
-	TRBV7-6	TRBJ2-5	-	CASSFGTKRETQYF	TGTGCCAGCAGCTTCGGGACGAAGAGGGAGACCCAGTACTTC
-	TRBV29-1	TRBJ2-4	-	CSAASKNIQYF	TGCAGCGCCGCTTCCAAAAACATTCAGTACTTC
-	TRBV18	TRBJ2-5	once	CASSPVETQYF	TGTGCCAGCTCACCTGTGGAGACCCAGTACTTC
-	TRBV7-3	TRBJ2-5	-	CASSLTGLKETQYF	TGTGCCAGCAGCTTAACGGGATTGAAGGAGACCCAGTACTTC
TRBD1	TRBV6-1	TRBJ1-4	-	CASRGTVNEKLFF	TGTGCCAGCAGAGGGACAGTAAATGAAAAACTGTTTTTT
-	TRBV18	TRBJ2-7	once	CASSPVGGAPYEQYF	TGTGCCAGCTCACCGGTTGGAGGGGCCCCCTACGAGCAGTACTTC
-	TRBV18	TRBJ2-5	-	CASSPGPGETQYF	TGTGCCAGCTCACCGGGTCCGGGAGAGACCCAGTACTTC
-	TRBV5-4	TRBJ1-1	-	CASSLWSRVNTEAFF	TGTGCCAGCAGCTTGTGGTCCAGGGTGAACACTGAAGCTTTCTTT
TRBD2	TRBV7-9	TRBJ2-3	-	CASSSRRTSGGDTQYF	TGTGCCAGCAGTTCCAGACGGACTAGCGGAGGGGACACGCAGTATTTT
-	TRBV6-1	TRBJ2-7	once	CASSRLSEQYF	TGTGCCAGCAGCCGCCTATCCGAGCAGTACTTC
-	TRBV11-2	TRBJ2-5	-	CASSRDYQETQYF	TGTGCCAGCAGCCGGGACTACCAAGAGACCCAGTACTTC
TRBD1	TRBV6-1	TRBJ2-7	-	CASLTGGKDEQYF	TGTGCCAGCCTAACAGGGGGCAAGGACGAGCAGTACTTC
-	TRBV5-1	TRBJ2-5	-	CASSSPGGGQETQYF	TGCGCCAGCAGCTCGCCGGGCGGAGGCCAAGAGACCCAGTACTTC
-	TRBV5-6	TRBJ1-4	-	CASSFPGYEKLFF	TGTGCCAGCAGCTTTCCGGGATACGAAAAACTGTTTTTT
-	TRBV4-1	TRBJ1-1	-	CASSLSRGYTEAFF	TGCGCCAGCAGCCTCAGTCGGGGTTACACTGAAGCTTTCTTT
-	TRBV5-1	TRBJ2-7	-	CASSLDRRGDEQYF	TGCGCCAGCAGCTTGGATAGGAGGGGAGACGAGCAGTACTTC
TRBD1	TRBV2	TRBJ1-4	-	CASSGQGSGEKLFF	TGTGCCAGCAGTGGACAGGGTAGTGGTGAAAAACTGTTTTTT
-	TRBV19	TRBJ2-3	-	CASSVPGQLTDTQYF	TGTGCCAGTAGTGTCCCTGGACAGCTCACAGATACGCAGTATTTT